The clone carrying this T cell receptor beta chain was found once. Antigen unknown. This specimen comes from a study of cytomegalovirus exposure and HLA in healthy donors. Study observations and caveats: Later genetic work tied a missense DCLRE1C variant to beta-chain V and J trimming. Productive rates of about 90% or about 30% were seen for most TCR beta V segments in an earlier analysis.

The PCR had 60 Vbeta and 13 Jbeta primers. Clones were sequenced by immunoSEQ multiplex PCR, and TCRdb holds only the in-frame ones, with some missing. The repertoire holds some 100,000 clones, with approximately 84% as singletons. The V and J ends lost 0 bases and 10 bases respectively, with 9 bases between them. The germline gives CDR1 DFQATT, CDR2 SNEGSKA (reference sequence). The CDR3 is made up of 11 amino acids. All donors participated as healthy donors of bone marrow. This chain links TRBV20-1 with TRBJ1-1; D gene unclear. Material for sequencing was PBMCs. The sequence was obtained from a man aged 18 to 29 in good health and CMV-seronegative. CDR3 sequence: CSARDLGSAFF. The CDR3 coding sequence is TGCAGTGCTAGAGATCTCGGGTCAGCTTTCTTT.